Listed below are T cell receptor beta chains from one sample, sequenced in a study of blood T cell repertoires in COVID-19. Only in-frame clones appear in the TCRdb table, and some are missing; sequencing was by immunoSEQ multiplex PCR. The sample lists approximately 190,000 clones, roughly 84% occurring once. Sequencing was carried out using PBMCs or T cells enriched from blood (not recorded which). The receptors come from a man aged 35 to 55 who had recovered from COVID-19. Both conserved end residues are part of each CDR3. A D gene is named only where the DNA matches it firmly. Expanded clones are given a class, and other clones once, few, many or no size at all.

CASSYRTGSMNTEAFF	TGTGCCAGTAGTTACCGGACAGGGAGCATGAACACTGAAGCTTTCTTT	TRBV19	TRBD1	16	TRBJ1-1	NA
CASSLNGQGLYEQYF	TGCGCCAGCAGCTTGAATGGACAGGGCTTGTACGAGCAGTACTTC	TRBV5-1	TRBD1	15	TRBJ2-7	NA
CASSLDRGQPQHF	TGTGCCAGTAGTTTAGACAGGGGACAGCCCCAGCATTTT	TRBV19	TRBD1	13	TRBJ1-5	NA
CASSLEWTGGEGQPQHF	TGTGCCAGCAGCTTGGAATGGACAGGGGGAGAGGGGCAGCCCCAGCATTTT	TRBV7-9	TRBD1	17	TRBJ1-5	NA
CASSSYPGGSNQPQHF	TGTGCCAGCAGCTCCTACCCAGGGGGAAGCAATCAGCCCCAGCATTTT	TRBV5-6	TRBD1	16	TRBJ1-5	NA
CASSLAQGRGYGYTF	TGTGCCAGCAGCTTAGCGCAGGGCAGGGGCTATGGCTACACCTTC	TRBV7-9	NA	15	TRBJ1-2	NA
CAWRGRWGQGNTEAFF	TGTGCCTGGAGGGGGCGTTGGGGACAGGGGAACACTGAAGCTTTCTTT	TRBV30	TRBD1	16	TRBJ1-1	once
CASSPYGTHYSSGANVLTF	TGTGCCAGCAGCCCGTACGGGACACACTATAGCTCTGGGGCCAACGTCCTGACTTTC	TRBV3-1/TRBV3-2	NA	19	TRBJ2-6	NA
CASSLSLRQGATIYSNQPQHF	TGTGCCAGCAGTTTATCTCTCAGACAGGGGGCCACAATTTATAGCAATCAGCCCCAGCATTTT	TRBV28	TRBD1	21	TRBJ1-5	NA
CASSLRDGGAEQFF	TGTGCCAGCAGCTTGAGGGACGGGGGTGCGGAGCAGTTCTTC	TRBV5-4	NA	14	TRBJ2-1	NA
CASSTRTGGYTF	TGTGCCAGCAGTACTAGGACAGGTGGCTACACCTTC	TRBV6-5	TRBD1	12	TRBJ1-2	NA
CASLNRVQETQYF	TGTGCCAGCCTTAACAGGGTCCAAGAGACCCAGTACTTC	TRBV6-5	NA	13	TRBJ2-5	NA
CASKTGTGELTNEKLFF	TGCGCCAGCAAAACCGGGACAGGGGAGTTAACTAATGAAAAACTGTTTTTT	TRBV5-1	TRBD1	17	TRBJ1-4	NA
CASSLGPQGPEQYF	TGTGCCAGCAGCTTGGGCCCACAGGGACCCGAGCAGTACTTC	TRBV5-5	NA	14	TRBJ2-7	NA
CASRGTLAGEGEQYF	TGTGCCAGCAGAGGAACTCTAGCGGGGGAGGGGGAGCAGTACTTC	TRBV2	TRBD2	15	TRBJ2-7	NA
CASSAVGGGPDTQYF	TGTGCCAGCAGCGCCGTGGGGGGAGGGCCGGATACGCAGTATTTT	TRBV7-2	TRBD2	15	TRBJ2-3	NA
CASSSYSYGYTF	TGTGCCAGCAGCTCCTACAGCTATGGCTACACCTTC	TRBV5-6	NA	12	TRBJ1-2	NA
CASSPSLSRGLNQPQHF	TGTGCCAGCAGTCCCTCTCTCTCGAGAGGCTTAAATCAGCCCCAGCATTTT	TRBV27	NA	17	TRBJ1-5	once
CASSTGFGEKLFF	TGTGCCAGCAGCACAGGGTTTGGCGAAAAACTGTTTTTT	TRBV3-1/TRBV3-2	NA	13	TRBJ1-4	NA
CASSLSSGDEQFF	TGTGCCAGCAGCTTATCCTCGGGGGATGAGCAGTTCTTC	TRBV7-2	NA	13	TRBJ2-1	NA
CASTLGHGDYGYTF	TGTGCCAGTACCCTGGGACACGGAGACTATGGCTACACCTTC	TRBV19	NA	14	TRBJ1-2	NA
CASSPRLTGQPNYGYTF	TGTGCCAGCTCACCACGCCTGACGGGACAGCCTAACTATGGCTACACCTTC	TRBV18	TRBD1	17	TRBJ1-2	NA
CSVGRWTGAYTEAFF	TGCAGCGTTGGCCGGTGGACAGGGGCATACACTGAAGCTTTCTTT	TRBV29-1	TRBD1	15	TRBJ1-1	NA
CASSLRGGTNTEAFF	TGCGCCAGCAGCTTGCGAGGGGGCACGAACACTGAAGCTTTCTTT	TRBV5-1	TRBD1	15	TRBJ1-1	NA
CASSLVFGEPQHF	TGTGCCAGCAGCTTAGTATTCGGAGAACCCCAGCATTTT	TRBV7-2	NA	13	TRBJ1-5	NA
CASSLTRPREQYF	TGCGCCAGCAGCTTGACGCGCCCGCGCGAGCAGTACTTC	TRBV5-1	NA	13	TRBJ2-7	NA
CASSLTADTEAFF	TGTGCCAGCTCACTAACCGCAGACACTGAAGCTTTCTTT	TRBV18	NA	13	TRBJ1-1	few
CASSYRTGALEDTIYF	TGCGCCAGCAGCTATAGGACGGGAGCTCTGGAAGACACCATATATTTT	TRBV5-1	NA	16	TRBJ1-3	NA
CASSPYPGGTEAFF	TGTGCCAGCAGTCCCTATCCGGGGGGCACTGAAGCTTTCTTT	TRBV28	NA	14	TRBJ1-1	NA
CASSAQGVGERGEQFF	TGTGCCAGCAGCGCACAGGGTGTGGGGGAAAGGGGTGAGCAGTTCTTC	TRBV5-5	NA	16	TRBJ2-1	NA
CASSQDRLRPGDTQYF	TGCGCCAGCAGCCAAGATAGGCTCCGGCCGGGAGATACGCAGTATTTT	TRBV4-3	NA	16	TRBJ2-3	NA
CASSRFLGDQPQHF	TGCGCCAGCAGCCGATTCCTAGGTGATCAGCCCCAGCATTTT	TRBV4-1	NA	14	TRBJ1-5	many
CASRQGWGEKLFF	TGTGCCAGCCGACAGGGTTGGGGTGAAAAACTGTTTTTT	TRBV19	TRBD1	13	TRBJ1-4	NA
CASRTDRELSFGAFF	TGTGCCAGCAGAACGGACAGGGAGTTATCCTTTGGGGCTTTCTTT	TRBV7-9	TRBD1	15	TRBJ1-1	NA
CAWSENGAWELFF	TGTGCCTGGAGCGAGAATGGGGCGTGGGAGCTGTTTTTT	TRBV30	NA	13	TRBJ2-2	NA
CASSRGDSLTQSSYEQYF	TGTGCCAGTAGCCGAGGGGACAGCCTGACTCAAAGCTCCTACGAGCAGTACTTC	TRBV19	TRBD1	18	TRBJ2-7	few
CASRGGRIDEKLFF	TGCGCCAGCAGGGGAGGCAGAATCGATGAAAAACTGTTTTTT	TRBV5-1	NA	14	TRBJ1-4	once
CASSEVSRATNEKLFF	TGTGCCAGCAGTGAAGTCTCCCGTGCAACTAATGAAAAACTGTTTTTT	TRBV2	NA	16	TRBJ1-4	NA
CASRGGGFDTEAFF	TGTGCCAGCAGAGGGGGAGGGTTCGACACTGAAGCTTTCTTT	TRBV27	NA	14	TRBJ1-1	NA
CASSSYSGGETDTQYF	TGTGCCAGCAGCTCATATAGCGGGGGAGAAACAGATACGCAGTATTTT	TRBV5-4	TRBD2	16	TRBJ2-3	NA
CASSPQGGTEAFF	TGTGCCAGCAGCCCACAGGGTGGCACTGAAGCTTTCTTT	TRBV6-5	NA	13	TRBJ1-1	NA
CASSITGGSSYTF	TGTGCCAGCAGCATAACAGGGGGAAGCAGCTACACCTTC	TRBV7-9	TRBD1	13	TRBJ1-2	few
CASSLVRGLQNEKLFF	TGTGCCAGCAGCTTAGTCAGGGGTTTACAGAATGAAAAACTGTTTTTT	TRBV7-8	NA	16	TRBJ1-4	NA
CASRPRGRQPEQYF	TGTGCCAGCAGACCAAGGGGGAGACAGCCCGAGCAGTACTTC	TRBV6-5	NA	14	TRBJ2-7	NA
CASSLFRTGRRLSYNEQFF	TGTGCCAGCAGCTTATTCAGGACAGGGAGGCGACTTTCCTACAATGAGCAGTTCTTC	TRBV7-2	TRBD1	19	TRBJ2-1	NA
CATGGDLSEQYF	TGTGCCACGGGGGGAGACCTAAGCGAGCAGTACTTC	TRBV10-3	TRBD2	12	TRBJ2-7	NA
CASSVDTGRNTEAFF	TGTGCCAGCAGCGTAGATACAGGTCGAAACACTGAAGCTTTCTTT	TRBV9	NA	15	TRBJ1-1	NA
CASSGPQGMAEAFF	TGTGCCAGCAGTGGGCCACAGGGTATGGCTGAAGCTTTCTTT	TRBV25-1	NA	14	TRBJ1-1	NA
CASIILRRGGVFDAFF	TGTGCCAGCATTATACTCCGGCGGGGGGGAGTATTTGATGCTTTCTTT	TRBV11-3	NA	16	TRBJ1-1	NA
CASSSHGGGETEAFF	TGTGCCAGCAGTTCCCACGGCGGGGGCGAGACTGAAGCTTTCTTT	TRBV6-5	NA	15	TRBJ1-1	few
CASSLERLGLTDTQYF	TGCGCCAGCAGCCTGGAGCGTTTGGGACTCACAGATACGCAGTATTTT	TRBV5-1	NA	16	TRBJ2-3	NA
CATRTGHLQETQYF	TGTGCCACCAGAACAGGGCACCTACAAGAGACCCAGTACTTC	TRBV27	NA	14	TRBJ2-5	NA
CAWRVSGAPEKLFF	TGTGCCTGGAGAGTATCTGGAGCGCCGGAAAAACTGTTTTTT	TRBV30	NA	14	TRBJ1-4	NA
CASSQVRGGGYGYTF	TGCGCCAGCAGCCAAGTCAGGGGCGGGGGCTATGGCTACACCTTC	TRBV4-3	NA	15	TRBJ1-2	NA
CSVEELRGSLDYNEQFF	TGCAGCGTTGAAGAACTAAGGGGGTCTCTAGATTACAATGAGCAGTTCTTC	TRBV29-1	NA	17	TRBJ2-1	NA